The 10 T cell receptor beta chains given below trace back to one sample, sequenced in a study of siplizumab effects on memory and regulatory T cells. Profiled with immunoSEQ multiplex PCR; TCRdb holds only in-frame clones, not every one. The data contain about 100,000 clones, around 90% of them singletons. Sequences were obtained from CD4+ T cells sorted from blood. These receptor sequences come from a human donor in good health.

The J gene is TRBJ2-7, the V gene TRBV14, with 8 nucleotides matching TRBD2. The CDR3 sequence is 13 residues long. CDR1 and CDR2 (germline): SGHDN, FVKESK. Germline trimming cut 4 bases from V and 3 bases from J; bases unmatched to any gene: 2. The CDR3 here is CASSLTSGYEQYF. The CDR3, as DNA: TGTGCCAGCAGCCTCACTAGCGGCTACGAGCAGTACTTC.

J is TRBJ1-1 and V is TRBV5-1, with a weak D call TRBD1 (6 bases). V shed 0 bases and J shed 1 base, with 10 bases lying between them. This CDR3 is built from 15 residues. Germline assignment: CDR1 SGHRS and CDR2 YFSETQ. The CDR3 DNA reads TGCGCCAGCAGCTTGGTGACGGGGGCGAACACTGAAGCTTTCTTT. Its translation: CASSLVTGANTEAFF.

The chain employs TRBV10-3 and TRBJ2-5; D is unclear. Trimming removed 8 bases from V and 1 base from J, with 8 bases in between. The CDR3 extends over 12 amino acids. The V gene's germline CDR1 is ENHRY and CDR2 SYGVKD. CDR3 DNA: TGTGCCATCGGGCTAGGCCAAGAGACCCAGTACTTC. Encoded protein: CAIGLGQETQYF.

For the CDR3, the DNA is TGTGCCAGCAGCTTATTCGTGCGAGCCACGAACACTGAAGCTTTCTTT. Translation: CASSLFVRATNTEAFF. V usage is TRBV11-2 and J usage is TRBJ1-1; no firm D call. The germline V gene has CDR1 SGHAT and CDR2 FQNNGV. Between the trimmed V and J ends, which lost 2 bases and 1 base, there was a span of 14 bases. This CDR3 is built from 16 residues.

This chain connects TRBV5-6 to TRBJ1-2; D gene uncertain. The V end lost 0 bases, the J end lost 7 bases, and 16 bases lay between the germline ends. The germline CDR1 and CDR2 sequences are SGHDT and YYEEEE. CDR3 length equals 15 residues. The CDR3 here is CASSLVGARLGGYTF. CDR3 nucleotides: TGTGCCAGCAGCTTGGTGGGTGCCCGTTTGGGTGGCTACACCTTC.

This sequence joins TRBV19 and TRBJ1-5; unclear D gene. Trimming took 5 bases from V and 3 from J, leaving 14 bases between them. This CDR3 has 15 amino acids. Per the germline V gene, CDR1 is LNHDA and CDR2 is SQIVND (reference sequence). CDR3 DNA: TGTGCCAGTAGTCTCCGCGAGAGAAACAATCAGCCCCAGCATTTT. Encoded protein: CASSLRERNNQPQHF.

The chain couples TRBV5-6 to TRBJ2-5, with D tentatively TRBD1 or TRBD2 (5 bases each). Germline V lookup: CDR1 SGHDT, CDR2 YYEEEE. V dropped 4 bases and J dropped 1 base, with 14 bases sitting between them. This CDR3 has 15 residues. The CDR3 nucleotides read TGTGCCAGCAGCGCCACCCCCGGGGCCCAAGAGACCCAGTACTTC. It specifies CASSATPGAQETQYF.

The chain joins TRBV27 to TRBJ1-1; D may be TRBD1 (5 bases). This CDR3 has 15 amino acids. Germline V CDR1 and CDR2: MNHEY, SMNVEV (reference sequence). The germline V and J ends were trimmed by 2 bases and 2 bases, with 12 bases remaining between them. The CDR3 DNA reads as TGTGCCAGCAGTTTAGGTCCGGGACTTAACACTGAAGCTTTCTTT. Protein product: CASSLGPGLNTEAFF.

The chain carries TRBV18 and TRBJ1-4, with D maybe TRBD1 (5 bases). The CDR3 spans 14 residues. Trimming took 4 bases from V and 7 from J, leaving 13 bases between them. CDR1 is KGHSH, CDR2 LQKENI, per germline. This chain's CDR3 is CASSQYQGFEKLFF. CDR3 in DNA: TGTGCCAGCTCACAGTATCAGGGATTTGAAAAACTGTTTTTT.

The V call is TRBV19, the J call TRBJ1-5; maybe TRBD1 (5 bases). Germline CDR1 is LNHDA and CDR2 is SQIVND (reference sequence). Trimming shortened V by 3 bases and J by 6 bases, and 21 bases separated the two germline ends. CDR3 size: 17 residues. Here the CDR3 DNA reads TGTGCCAGTAGTATTTTAGGGACCCTCGAGGGTAGTCAGCCCCAGCATTTT. Amino acid sequence: CASSILGTLEGSQPQHF.